Listed below are T cell receptor beta chains from one sample, sequenced in a study of T cells and Merkel cell carcinoma outcomes. Assay: immunoSEQ multiplex PCR; the TCRdb copy retains only in-frame clones and omits some. There are over 15,000 clones in the sample; roughly 80% occur only once, and roughly 10% lies in the top ten. Sequencing was done on a sample of tumor tissue from Merkel cell carcinoma. These receptor sequences come from a human donor with Merkel cell carcinoma. CDR3s include the opening cysteine and the closing phenylalanine or tryptophan. D genes are given only for firm matches. Clone size is given for some rows only: seen once, a few or many times, or a class if the clone is expanded.

V,length,size,D,J,CDR3,DNA
TRBV27,16,.,.,TRBJ1-4,CASRPDWGATNEKLFF,TGTGCCAGCAGACCCGACTGGGGTGCAACTAATGAAAAACTGTTTTTT
TRBV28,14,.,TRBD1,TRBJ1-1,CASSTRGRDTEAFF,TGTGCCAGCAGTACCAGGGGGCGCGACACTGAAGCTTTCTTT
TRBV27,14,.,.,TRBJ1-5,CASSLSGIGQPQHF,TGTGCCAGCAGTTTATCAGGGATCGGTCAGCCCCAGCATTTT
TRBV18,17,.,TRBD2,TRBJ2-3,CASSPTGLAGVTDTQYF,TGTGCCAGCTCACCAACCGGACTAGCGGGGGTCACAGATACGCAGTATTTT
TRBV7-3,14,.,TRBD2,TRBJ2-1,CASSALAGDDEQFF,TGTGCCAGCAGCGCACTAGCGGGAGATGATGAGCAGTTCTTC
TRBV5-1,13,.,TRBD1,TRBJ1-2,CASSSPGGYRYTF,TGCGCCAGCAGCTCCCCAGGGGGGTATCGCTACACCTTC
TRBV14,14,.,.,TRBJ2-1,CASSQALQYNEQFF,TGTGCCAGCAGCCAAGCCCTCCAATACAATGAGCAGTTCTTC
TRBV18,18,.,.,TRBJ1-5,CASSPPADTEHYRQPQHF,TGTGCCAGCTCACCACCGGCCGACACAGAACATTACAGGCAGCCCCAGCATTTT
TRBV7-9,14,.,.,TRBJ2-1,CASSLVGGNGEQFF,TGTGCCAGCAGCTTAGTGGGGGGTAACGGTGAGCAGTTCTTC
TRBV15,15,large,.,TRBJ2-3,CATSRDRLRTDTQYF,TGTGCCACCAGCAGAGACCGTTTGCGCACAGATACGCAGTATTTT
TRBV9,14,.,TRBD1,TRBJ2-7,CASSRGTGLYEQYF,TGTGCCAGCAGCCGGGGGACAGGGTTATACGAGCAGTACTTC
TRBV5-5,15,.,.,TRBJ1-2,CASSPGRKANYGYTF,TGTGCCAGCAGCCCGGGACGGAAGGCTAACTATGGCTACACCTTC
TRBV11-2,13,once,.,TRBJ1-1,CASSLVRWTEAFF,TGTGCCAGCAGCTTAGTCAGGTGGACTGAAGCTTTCTTT
TRBV28,14,.,.,TRBJ1-5,CASSLIRVDQPQHF,TGTGCCAGCAGTTTAATAAGGGTAGATCAGCCCCAGCATTTT
TRBV5-5,11,.,.,TRBJ2-7,CASSLASGEYF,TGTGCCAGCAGCTTGGCCTCCGGGGAGTACTTC
TRBV9,15,.,.,TRBJ2-2,CASSPGGADTGELFF,TGTGCCAGCAGCCCGGGGGGCGCTGACACCGGGGAGCTGTTTTTT
TRBV6-5,16,.,TRBD2,TRBJ2-4,CASSSRTSGTKNIQYF,TGTGCCAGCAGTTCAAGGACTAGCGGGACTAAAAACATTCAGTACTTC
TRBV5-6,13,.,.,TRBJ1-5,CASSVAGGTPWDF,.
TRBV14,14,once,TRBD1,TRBJ2-2,CASSLRTGTGELFF,TGTGCCAGCAGCTTACGGACAGGTACCGGGGAGCTGTTTTTT
TRBV28,13,.,.,TRBJ1-5,CASSSTYNQPQHF,TGTGCCAGCAGTTCTACCTATAATCAGCCCCAGCATTTT
TRBV6-1,13,.,.,TRBJ2-5,CASTIDGAETQYF,TGTGCCAGCACCATAGACGGTGCGGAGACCCAGTACTTC
TRBV18,17,.,TRBD2,TRBJ2-3,CASSPGLAGGLIDTQYF,TGTGCCAGCTCCCCTGGACTAGCGGGAGGTTTGATTGATACGCAGTATTTT
TRBV19,14,once,TRBD1,TRBJ2-7,CASSLDRGSYEQYF,TGTGCCAGTAGTCTGGACAGGGGCTCCTACGAGCAGTACTTC